The 19 T cell receptor beta chains reported below all come from one sample, sequenced in a study of human T cells and chemical hapten exposure. As for time point: patch test 2, 6 weeks after DPC sensitization. Treatment defined: therapeutic diphenylcyclopropenone sensitization with weekly scalp DPC. In TCRdb, the RACE reads were re-called with MiXCR into one record per CDR3 protein. The data contain about 55,000 distinct CDR3 sequences, less than 10% of them singletons. The specimen comprised whole blood, sampled in connection with sensitization to the hapten diphenylcyclopropenone (DPC). These receptors originate from a woman aged 45-65 years with alopecia areata. Some clones in this sample may be carry-over from other donors' samples.

The chain links TRBV29-1 to TRBJ2-7, with D possibly matching TRBD1 (6 bases). V dropped 7 bases and J dropped 4 bases, with 11 bases sitting between them. CDR1 and CDR2 from the germline V gene are SQVTM and ANQGSEA. The CDR3 runs to 11 residues. The CDR3 loop is CSARTEYEQYF. The CDR3 nucleotides read TGCAGCGCCCGGACAGAATACGAGCAGTACTTC.

This clonotype was detected ten times or more. The chain is built from TRBV27 and TRBJ1-6, with D perhaps TRBD1 (6 bases). Trimming left V 2 bases short and J 9 bases short, with 17 bases between. The CDR3 has 16 amino acids. CDR1 and CDR2 from the germline V gene are MNHEY and SMNVEV (reference sequence). CDR3 bases: TGTGCCAGCAGTTTAAGGGGGGGGCTGTGGAGTTCACCCCTCCACTTT. As protein: CASSLRGGLWSSPLHF.

The chain links TRBV29-1 to TRBJ2-2, with D uncertain. With 3 bases removed from V and 2 bases from J, the gap between germline ends came to 7 bases. The CDR3 runs 13 residues. Germline CDR1 is SQVTM and CDR2 is ANQGSEA. CDR3 amino acids: CSVDGRNTGELFF. The CDR3 bases are TGCAGCGTTGACGGCAGAAACACCGGGGAGCTGTTTTTT.

The chain uses TRBV5-5 and TRBJ1-6; TRBD1 matches 8 bases. Losses at the gene ends were 4 bases for V and 5 bases for J; bases not matched to a gene: 2. CDR1 and CDR2 (germline): SGHKS, YYEKEE (reference sequence). This CDR3 region has 14 residues. CDR3 protein: CASSRQGNNSPLHF. The CDR3 DNA is TGTGCCAGCAGCCGACAGGGGAATAATTCACCCCTCCACTTT. The full variable domain, completed using reference TRBV5-5 and TRBJ1-6, is DAGVTQSPTHLIKTRGQQVTLRCSPISGHKSVSWYQQVLGQGPQFIFQYYEKEERGRGNFPDRFSARQFPNYSSELNVNALLLGDSALYLCASSRQGNNSPLHFGNGTRLTVT.

This clonotype was counted at least ten times. The genes are TRBV28 and TRBJ2-6, with 8 bases fitting TRBD2. Germline assignment: CDR1 MDHEN and CDR2 SYDVKM. The CDR3 has 14 residues. CDR3 loop: CASVAGSGANVLTF. CDR3 DNA: TGTGCTAGCGTAGCGGGATCTGGGGCCAACGTCCTGACTTTC. The full variable domain, its missing parts supplied by reference TRBV28 and TRBJ2-6, is DVKVTQSSRYLVKRTGEKVFLECVQDMDHENMFWYRQDPGLGLRLIYFSYDVKMKEKGDIPEGYSVSREKKERFSLILESASTNQTSMYLCASVAGSGANVLTFGAGSRLTVL.

Only a few counts were recorded for this clonotype. V is TRBV28 and J is TRBJ2-1; 8 positions match TRBD2. Trimming removed 6 bases from V and 4 bases from J; junction bases left unmatched: 11. Germline values: CDR1 MDHEN, CDR2 SYDVKM. The CDR3 consists of 16 residues. DNA for the CDR3: TGTGCCAGCAGGCCCAGCGGGAGCGGGGGATACAATGAGCAGTTCTTC. It encodes CASRPSGSGGYNEQFF.

This clonotype was seen more than once but under ten times. V and J are TRBV29-1 and TRBJ2-7; D may be TRBD2 (5 bases). CDR3 length equals 12 residues. CDR1 is SQVTM, CDR2 ANQGSEA, per germline. V was pared by 6 bases and J by 4 bases, with 13 bases between. CDR3 in DNA: TGCAGCGTAACGGGAATTACTTACGAGCAGTACTTC. Its protein product is CSVTGITYEQYF.

This clonotype was seen a few times. The gene calls are TRBV6-5 and TRBJ2-7; TRBD2 aligns across 7 bases. CDR1 and CDR2 from the germline V gene are MNHEY and SVGAGI. J was trimmed by 3 bases and V by 4 bases; bases with no gene match: 6. This CDR3 spans 14 amino acids. As DNA, the CDR3 is TGTGCCAGCAGTTCCGGGGAGGGATTCTACGAGCAGTACTTC. Its protein is CASSSGEGFYEQYF.

The chain joins TRBV6-1 to TRBJ2-1, with 10 bases matching TRBD2. J gave up 9 bases and V 5 bases, and 10 bases lay outside the gene matches. Germline V gene lookup returns CDR1 MNHNS and CDR2 SASEGT. This CDR3 comprises 15 residues. For the CDR3, the DNA is TGTGCCAGCAGTTACGCTAGCGGGAGTAGGGGTGAGCAGTTCTTC. Translating it yields CASSYASGSRGEQFF.

The CDR3 spells CASLPRTEGGEQFF. The CDR3 DNA sequence: TGTGCCAGCCTCCCCCGGACAGAAGGAGGTGAGCAGTTCTTC. The chain combines TRBV5-4 with TRBJ2-1, with a weak D call TRBD1 (6 bases). This CDR3 spans 14 amino acids. Germline V gene sequence: CDR1 SGHNT, CDR2 YYREEE (reference sequence). Trimming cost V 7 bases and J 9 bases, with 20 bases left between them.

This clonotype was observed many times. Here the CDR3 reads CASTTGNNQPQHF. In nucleotides, the CDR3 is TGTGCCAGCACCACAGGGAACAATCAGCCCCAGCATTTT. The V gene is TRBV6-5, the J gene TRBJ1-5, with D maybe TRBD1 (6 bases). Per the germline V gene, CDR1 is MNHEY and CDR2 is SVGAGI. The CDR3 runs 13 residues. Trimming left V 7 bases short and J 3 bases short, with 10 bases between.

This clonotype was seen a few times. The J gene is TRBJ1-6, the V gene TRBV7-9; 9 nucleotides agree with TRBD1. The V and J ends lost 9 bases and 10 bases, in that order; junction bases with no gene match: 4. This CDR3 has 12 amino acids. Germline V gene sequence: CDR1 SEHNR, CDR2 FQNEAQ (reference sequence). CDR3 amino acids: CASNRGRSPLHF. The CDR3 nucleotides are TGTGCCAGTAACAGGGGGCGATCACCCCTCCACTTT.

This clonotype was recorded at least ten times. This chain links TRBV12-3 or TRBV12-4 with TRBJ1-4; D is unclear. V gave up 3 bases and J gave up 8 bases, with 7 bases separating them. The CDR3 has 12 amino acids. The CDR3 region has the DNA TGTGCCAGCAGTTTGCCCTGGGAAAAACTGTTTTTT. Encoded protein: CASSLPWEKLFF.

This clonotype has a handful of counts. J is TRBJ2-7 and V is TRBV29-1; 8 bases match TRBD1. This CDR3 is 15 amino acids long. The V segment lost 5 bases and the J segment 1 base; nucleotides outside the gene matches: 10. Germline-derived CDR1 and CDR2 are SQVTM and ANQGSEA. CDR3 coding DNA: TGCAGCGTTTTAAAACTCAGGGACAGGTCCTACGAGCAGTACTTC. The encoded protein is CSVLKLRDRSYEQYF.

The rearrangement links TRBV12-3 or TRBV12-4 to TRBJ2-5, with a weak D call TRBD2 (7 bases). This CDR3 is built from 16 residues. V lost 6 bases and J 5 bases, leaving 22 bases between the germline ends. The CDR3 loop reads CASSRRGAGVGETQYF. DNA for the CDR3: TGTGCCAGCAGCCGCCGGGGGGCGGGAGTTGGTGAGACCCAGTACTTC.

The gene calls are TRBV4-1 and TRBJ2-7, with D perhaps matching TRBD1 or TRBD2 (5 bases each). The CDR3 is made up of 16 amino acids. Germline V CDR1 and CDR2: MGHRA, YSYEKL. V was pared by 2 bases and J by 0 bases, with 14 bases between. As DNA, the CDR3 is TGCGCCAGCAGCCAACCCGGGACGAGGAGCTCCTACGAGCAGTACTTC. The encoded protein is CASSQPGTRSSYEQYF.

J is TRBJ1-1 and V is TRBV20-1; 7 nucleotides agree with TRBD1. This CDR3 is 13 amino acids long. The V gene's germline CDR1 is DFQATT and CDR2 SNEGSKA (reference sequence). The V segment lost 5 bases and the J segment 4 bases; nucleotides outside the gene matches: 7. The CDR3 spells CSASGTVGTEAFF. The CDR3 nucleotides read TGCAGTGCTTCCGGGACAGTCGGCACTGAAGCTTTCTTT.

The rearrangement links TRBV20-1 to TRBJ1-5, with 7 bases fitting TRBD1. CDR3 length equals 15 residues. CDR1 and CDR2 from the germline V gene are DFQATT and SNEGSKA (reference sequence). Unmatched junction bases numbered 9, after V lost 3 bases and J lost 4 bases. The CDR3 nucleotides read TGCAGTGCTAGGAAACGGGACAGATTAAATCAGCCCCAGCATTTT. Amino acid sequence: CSARKRDRLNQPQHF.

The chain carries TRBV27 and TRBJ2-1; 8 bases agree with TRBD1. V gave up 6 bases and J gave up 2 bases; unmatched junction bases: 6. CDR3 length equals 15 residues. Per the germline V gene, CDR1 is MNHEY and CDR2 is SMNVEV (reference sequence). The CDR3 bases are TGTGCCAGCAGAGCCCGACAGGGGCCCTACAATGAGCAGTTCTTC. Translation: CASRARQGPYNEQFF.